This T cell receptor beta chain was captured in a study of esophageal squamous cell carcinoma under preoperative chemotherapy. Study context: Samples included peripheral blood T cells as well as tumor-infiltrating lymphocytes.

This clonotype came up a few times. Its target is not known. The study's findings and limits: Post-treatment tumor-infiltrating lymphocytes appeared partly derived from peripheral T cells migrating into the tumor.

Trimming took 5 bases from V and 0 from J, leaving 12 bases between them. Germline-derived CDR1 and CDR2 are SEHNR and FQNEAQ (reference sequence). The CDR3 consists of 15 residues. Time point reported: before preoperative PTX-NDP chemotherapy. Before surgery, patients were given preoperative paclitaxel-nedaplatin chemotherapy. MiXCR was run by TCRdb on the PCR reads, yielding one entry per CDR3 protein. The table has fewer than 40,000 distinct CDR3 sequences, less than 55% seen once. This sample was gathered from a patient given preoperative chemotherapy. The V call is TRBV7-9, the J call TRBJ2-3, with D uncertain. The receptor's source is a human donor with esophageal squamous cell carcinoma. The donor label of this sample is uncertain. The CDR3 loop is CASSAGMASTDTQYF. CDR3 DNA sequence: TGTGCCAGCAGCGCCGGAATGGCTAGCACAGATACGCAGTATTTT.